This T cell receptor beta chain was retrieved from a study of cytomegalovirus exposure and HLA in healthy donors. This CDR3 region has 13 residues. Deletions cut 2 bases from V and 8 bases from J, with 13 bases between. From germline, CDR1 is MGHRA and CDR2 YSYEKL. PCR was performed using 60 Vbeta and 13 Jbeta primers. Some clones are missing from TCRdb's copy, which holds only in-frame ones; the method was immunoSEQ multiplex PCR. The profile covers over 100,000 clones, with about 86% appearing a single time and 2.2% taken by the ten largest. The source material was PBMCs. V and J are TRBV4-1 and TRBJ2-7; the D gene is possibly TRBD2 (6 bases). The clonotype was recovered from a woman aged 30 to 39 in good health and CMV-seronegative. DNA for the CDR3: TGCGCCAGCAGCCAACTACCGCGGGAACAGCAGTACTTC. Its protein product is CASSQLPREQQYF.